This T cell receptor beta chain was recovered during a study of cytomegalovirus exposure and HLA in healthy donors. Overall study findings and caveats: Presence/absence analyses assumed roughly uniform sequencing depth across donors. A later analysis found most CMV-associated TCR beta chains apparently HLA-restricted. Immune exposure information available was restricted to CMV serostatus.

V lost 1 base to trimming and J lost 2 bases; unmatched junction nucleotides: 6. This CDR3 is 16 amino acids long. Germline V CDR1 and CDR2: SGHTA, FQGNSA. The donors comprised healthy bone marrow donors. On this clone: Its antigen is unidentified.

The PCR used 60 Vbeta and 13 Jbeta primers. Generated by immunoSEQ multiplex PCR, the TCRdb table keeps only in-frame clones and is missing some. This table has roughly 100,000 clones, around 79% appearing once. This sequence was found in a man aged 45 to 65 in good health and CMV-seropositive. Sequencing was done on a sample of PBMCs. V usage is TRBV7-2 and J usage is TRBJ2-7; 9 positions match TRBD1. The CDR3 DNA sequence: TGTGCCAGCAGCTTAGTATCACAGGGGGCCACCTACGAGCAGTACTTC. Protein product: CASSLVSQGATYEQYF.